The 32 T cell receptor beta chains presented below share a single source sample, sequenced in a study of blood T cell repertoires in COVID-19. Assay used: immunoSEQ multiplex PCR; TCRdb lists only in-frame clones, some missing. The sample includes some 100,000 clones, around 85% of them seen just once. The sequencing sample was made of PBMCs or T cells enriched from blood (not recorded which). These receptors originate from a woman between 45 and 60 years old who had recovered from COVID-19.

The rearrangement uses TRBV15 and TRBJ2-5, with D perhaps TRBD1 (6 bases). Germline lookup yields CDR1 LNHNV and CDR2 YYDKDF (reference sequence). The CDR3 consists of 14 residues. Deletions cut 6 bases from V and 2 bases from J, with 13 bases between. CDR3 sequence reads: CATSFGTKQETQYF. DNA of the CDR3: TGTGCCACCAGTTTCGGGACAAAACAAGAGACCCAGTACTTC.

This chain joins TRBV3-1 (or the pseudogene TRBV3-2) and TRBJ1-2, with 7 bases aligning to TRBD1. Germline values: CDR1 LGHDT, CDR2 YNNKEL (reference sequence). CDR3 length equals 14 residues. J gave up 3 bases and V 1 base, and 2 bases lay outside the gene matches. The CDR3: CASSQAGQDYGYTF. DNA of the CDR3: TGTGCCAGCAGCCAAGCTGGACAGGACTATGGCTACACCTTC.

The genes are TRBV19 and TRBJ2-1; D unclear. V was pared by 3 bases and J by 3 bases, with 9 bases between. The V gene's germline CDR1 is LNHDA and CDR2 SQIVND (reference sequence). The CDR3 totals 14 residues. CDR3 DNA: TGTGCCAGTAGTATCTCATATAGCTACAATGAGCAGTTCTTC. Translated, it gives CASSISYSYNEQFF.

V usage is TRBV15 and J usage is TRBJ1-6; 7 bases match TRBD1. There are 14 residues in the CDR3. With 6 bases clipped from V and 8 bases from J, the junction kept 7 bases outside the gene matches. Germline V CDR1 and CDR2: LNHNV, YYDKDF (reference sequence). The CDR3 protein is CATSTGTVDSPLHF. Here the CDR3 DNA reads TGTGCCACCAGTACCGGGACAGTCGATTCACCCCTCCACTTT.

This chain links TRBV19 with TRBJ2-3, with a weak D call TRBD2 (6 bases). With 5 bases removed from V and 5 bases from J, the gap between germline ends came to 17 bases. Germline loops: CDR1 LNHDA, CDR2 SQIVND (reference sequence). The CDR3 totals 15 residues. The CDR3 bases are TGTGCCAGTAGTCAACGACTAGTAAATCGAGATACGCAGTATTTT. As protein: CASSQRLVNRDTQYF.

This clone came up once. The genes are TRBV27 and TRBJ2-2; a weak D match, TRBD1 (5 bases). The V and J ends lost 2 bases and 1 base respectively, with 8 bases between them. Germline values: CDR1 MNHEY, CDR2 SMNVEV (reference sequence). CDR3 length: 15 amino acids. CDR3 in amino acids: CASSLTRVNTGELFF. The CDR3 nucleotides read TGTGCCAGCAGTTTAACCAGGGTGAACACCGGGGAGCTGTTTTTT.

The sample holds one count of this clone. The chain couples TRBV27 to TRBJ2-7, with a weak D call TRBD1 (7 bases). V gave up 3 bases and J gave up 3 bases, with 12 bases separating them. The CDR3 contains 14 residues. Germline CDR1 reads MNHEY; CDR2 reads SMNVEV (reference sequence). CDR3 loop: CASSLAGQFYEQYF. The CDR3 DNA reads TGTGCCAGCAGTTTGGCGGGACAGTTCTACGAGCAGTACTTC.

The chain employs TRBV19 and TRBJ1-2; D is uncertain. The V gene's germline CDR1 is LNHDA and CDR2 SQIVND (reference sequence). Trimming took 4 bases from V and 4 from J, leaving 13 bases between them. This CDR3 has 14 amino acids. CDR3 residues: CASSTERGFYGYTF. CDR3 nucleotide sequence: TGTGCCAGTAGTACCGAGAGAGGGTTCTATGGCTACACCTTC.

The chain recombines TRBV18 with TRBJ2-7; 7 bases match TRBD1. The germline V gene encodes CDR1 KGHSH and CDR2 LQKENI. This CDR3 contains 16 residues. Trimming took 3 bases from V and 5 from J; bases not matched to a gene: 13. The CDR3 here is CASSPPGQGVINEQYF. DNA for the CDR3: TGTGCCAGCTCACCGCCAGGGCAGGGGGTGATCAACGAGCAGTACTTC. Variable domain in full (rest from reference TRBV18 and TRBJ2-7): NAGVMQNPRHLVRRRGQEARLRCSPMKGHSHVYWYRQLPEEGLKFMVYLQKENIIDESGMPKERFSAEFPKEGPSILRIQQVVRGDSAAYFCASSPPGQGVINEQYFGPGTRLTVT.

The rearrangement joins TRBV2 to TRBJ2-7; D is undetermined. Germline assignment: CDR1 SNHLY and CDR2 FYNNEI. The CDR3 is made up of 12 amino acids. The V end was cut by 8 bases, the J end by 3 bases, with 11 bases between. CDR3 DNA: TGTGCCAGCGTCGAGCGAAACTACGAGCAGTACTTC. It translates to CASVERNYEQYF. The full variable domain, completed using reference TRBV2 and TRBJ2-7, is EPEVTQTPSHQVTQMGQEVILRCVPISNHLYFYWYRQILGQKVEFLVSFYNNEISEKSEIFDDQFSVERPDGSNFTLKIRSTKLEDSAMYFCASVERNYEQYFGPGTRLTVT.

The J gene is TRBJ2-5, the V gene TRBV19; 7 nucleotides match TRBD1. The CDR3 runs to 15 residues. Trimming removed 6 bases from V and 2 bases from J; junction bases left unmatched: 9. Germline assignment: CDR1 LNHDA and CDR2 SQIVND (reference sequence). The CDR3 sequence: CASRGTGAGQETQYF. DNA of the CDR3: TGTGCCAGTAGGGGAACAGGGGCTGGGCAAGAGACCCAGTACTTC. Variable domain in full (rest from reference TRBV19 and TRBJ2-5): DGGITQSPKYLFRKEGQNVTLSCEQNLNHDAMYWYRQDPGQGLRLIYYSQIVNDFQKGDIAEGYSVSREKKESFPLTVTSAQKNPTAFYLCASRGTGAGQETQYFGPGTRLLVL.

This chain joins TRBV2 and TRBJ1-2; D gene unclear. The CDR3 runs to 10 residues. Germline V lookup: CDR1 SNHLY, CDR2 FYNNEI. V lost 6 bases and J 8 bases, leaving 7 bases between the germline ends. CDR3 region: CASRERGYTF. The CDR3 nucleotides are TGTGCCAGCAGGGAGAGGGGCTACACCTTC. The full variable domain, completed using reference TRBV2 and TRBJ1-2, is EPEVTQTPSHQVTQMGQEVILRCVPISNHLYFYWYRQILGQKVEFLVSFYNNEISEKSEIFDDQFSVERPDGSNFTLKIRSTKLEDSAMYFCASRERGYTFGSGTRLTVV.

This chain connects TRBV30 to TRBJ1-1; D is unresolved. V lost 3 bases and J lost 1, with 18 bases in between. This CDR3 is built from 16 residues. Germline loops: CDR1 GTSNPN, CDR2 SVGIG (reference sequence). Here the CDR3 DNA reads TGTGCCTGGAGGTATCCGGAGGGCCACAGGAACACTGAAGCTTTCTTT. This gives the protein CAWRYPEGHRNTEAFF.

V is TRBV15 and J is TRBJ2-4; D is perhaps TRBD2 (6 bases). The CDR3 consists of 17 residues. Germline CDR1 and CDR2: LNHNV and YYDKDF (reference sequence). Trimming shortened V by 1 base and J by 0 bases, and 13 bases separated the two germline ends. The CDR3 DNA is TGTGCCACCAGCAGAGGTGCCGGGGGACTAGCCAAAAACATTCAGTACTTC. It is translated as CATSRGAGGLAKNIQYF. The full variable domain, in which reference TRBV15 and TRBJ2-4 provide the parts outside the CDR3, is DAMVIQNPRYQVTQFGKPVTLSCSQTLNHNVMYWYQQKSSQAPKLLFHYYDKDFNNEADTPDNFQSRRPNTSFCFLDIRSPGLGDTAMYLCATSRGAGGLAKNIQYFGAGTRLSVL.

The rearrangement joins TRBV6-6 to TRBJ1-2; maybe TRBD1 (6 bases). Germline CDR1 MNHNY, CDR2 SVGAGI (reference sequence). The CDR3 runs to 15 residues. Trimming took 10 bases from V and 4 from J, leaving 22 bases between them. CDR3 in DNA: TGTGCCACCGACCATGGGCAGGGGCGCATCTATGGCTACACCTTC. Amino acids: CATDHGQGRIYGYTF.

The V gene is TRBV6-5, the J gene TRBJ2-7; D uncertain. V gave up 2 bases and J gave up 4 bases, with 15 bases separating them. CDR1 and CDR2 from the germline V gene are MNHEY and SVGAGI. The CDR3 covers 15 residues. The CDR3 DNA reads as TGTGCCAGCAGTTACCCCTCACGACACTCGTACGAGCAGTACTTC. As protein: CASSYPSRHSYEQYF.

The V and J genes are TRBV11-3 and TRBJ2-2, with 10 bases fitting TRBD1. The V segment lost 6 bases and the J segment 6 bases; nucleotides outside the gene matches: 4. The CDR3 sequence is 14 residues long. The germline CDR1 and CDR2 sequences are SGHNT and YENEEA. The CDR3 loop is CASSGQGEAGELFF. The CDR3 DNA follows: TGTGCCAGCAGTGGACAGGGGGAGGCCGGGGAGCTGTTTTTT.

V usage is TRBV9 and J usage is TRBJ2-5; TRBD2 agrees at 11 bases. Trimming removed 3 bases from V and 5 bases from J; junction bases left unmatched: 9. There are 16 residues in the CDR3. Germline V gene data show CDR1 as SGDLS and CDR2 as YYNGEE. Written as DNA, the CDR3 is TGTGCCAGCAGCGCCCCCGGGACTAGCGGCTCGGAGACCCAGTACTTC. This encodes CASSAPGTSGSETQYF.

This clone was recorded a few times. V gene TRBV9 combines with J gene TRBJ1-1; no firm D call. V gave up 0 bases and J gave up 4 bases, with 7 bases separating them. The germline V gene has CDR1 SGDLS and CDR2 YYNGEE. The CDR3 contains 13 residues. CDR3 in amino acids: CASSVAGTTEAFF. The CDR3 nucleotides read TGTGCCAGCAGCGTAGCAGGAACCACTGAAGCTTTCTTT. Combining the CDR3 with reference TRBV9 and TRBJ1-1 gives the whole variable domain DSGVTQTPKHLITATGQRVTLRCSPRSGDLSVYWYQQSLDQGLQFLIQYYNGEERAKGNILERFSAQQFPDLHSELNLSSLELGDSALYFCASSVAGTTEAFFGQGTRLTVV.

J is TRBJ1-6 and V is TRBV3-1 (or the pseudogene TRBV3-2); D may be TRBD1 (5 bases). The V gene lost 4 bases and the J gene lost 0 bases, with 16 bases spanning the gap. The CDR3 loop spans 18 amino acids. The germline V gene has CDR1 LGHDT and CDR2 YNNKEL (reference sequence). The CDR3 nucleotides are TGTGCCAGCAGCCCCCTGGGGGGTACGAGCTCCTATAATTCACCCCTCCACTTT. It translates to CASSPLGGTSSYNSPLHF.

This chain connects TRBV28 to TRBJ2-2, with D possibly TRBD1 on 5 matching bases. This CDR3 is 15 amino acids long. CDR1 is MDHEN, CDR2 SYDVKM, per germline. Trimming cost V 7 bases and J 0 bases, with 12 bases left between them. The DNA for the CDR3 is TGTGCCAGCAACCACCCAGGGTCGAACACCGGGGAGCTGTTTTTT. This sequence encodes CASNHPGSNTGELFF.

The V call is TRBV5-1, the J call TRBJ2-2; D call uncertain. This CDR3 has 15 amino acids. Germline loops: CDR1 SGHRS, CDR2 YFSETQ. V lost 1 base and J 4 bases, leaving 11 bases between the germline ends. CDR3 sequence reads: CASSLPTPGTGELFF. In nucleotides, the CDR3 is TGCGCCAGCAGCTTGCCGACTCCGGGCACCGGGGAGCTGTTTTTT.

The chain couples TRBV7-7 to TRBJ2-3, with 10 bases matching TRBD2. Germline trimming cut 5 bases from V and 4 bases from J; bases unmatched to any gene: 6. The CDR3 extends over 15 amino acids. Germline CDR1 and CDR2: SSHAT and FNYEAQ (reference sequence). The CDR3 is CASSLGLASADTQYF. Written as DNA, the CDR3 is TGTGCCAGCAGCCTGGGACTAGCGAGCGCAGATACGCAGTATTTT.

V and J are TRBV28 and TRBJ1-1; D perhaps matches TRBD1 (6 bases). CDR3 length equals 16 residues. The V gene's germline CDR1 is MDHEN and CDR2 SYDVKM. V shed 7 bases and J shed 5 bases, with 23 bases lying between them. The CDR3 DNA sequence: TGTGCCAGCACCCTAGGGGGGGCGGGTAGTAGAACTGAAGCTTTCTTT. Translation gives CASTLGGAGSRTEAFF.

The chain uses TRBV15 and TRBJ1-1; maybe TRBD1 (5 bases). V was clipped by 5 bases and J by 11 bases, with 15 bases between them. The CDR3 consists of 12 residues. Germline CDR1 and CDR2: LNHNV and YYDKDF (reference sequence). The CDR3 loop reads CATSPPGGEAFF. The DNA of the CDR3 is TGTGCCACCAGCCCTCCGGGGGGTGAGGCTTTCTTT.

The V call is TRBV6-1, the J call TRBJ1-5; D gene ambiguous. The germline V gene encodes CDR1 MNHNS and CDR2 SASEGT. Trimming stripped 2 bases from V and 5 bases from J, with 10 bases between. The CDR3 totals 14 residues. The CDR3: CASSEMGRDQPQHF. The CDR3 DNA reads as TGTGCCAGCAGTGAAATGGGGAGGGATCAGCCCCAGCATTTT.

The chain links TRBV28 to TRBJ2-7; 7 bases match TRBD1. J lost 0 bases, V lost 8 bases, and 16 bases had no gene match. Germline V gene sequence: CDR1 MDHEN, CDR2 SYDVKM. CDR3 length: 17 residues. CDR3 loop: CASQGQKISAFSYEQYF. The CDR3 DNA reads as TGTGCCAGCCAGGGACAGAAAATAAGCGCATTCTCCTACGAGCAGTACTTC.

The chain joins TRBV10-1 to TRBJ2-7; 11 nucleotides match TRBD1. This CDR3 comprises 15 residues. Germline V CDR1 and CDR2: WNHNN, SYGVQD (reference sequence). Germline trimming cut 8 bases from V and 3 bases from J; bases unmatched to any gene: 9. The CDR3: CASEGPGQGDYEQYF. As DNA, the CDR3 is TGCGCCAGCGAAGGCCCGGGACAGGGGGACTACGAGCAGTACTTC.

CDR3 region: CASVRDDRGNEQFF. The CDR3 coding sequence is TGTGCCAGTGTTCGGGACGACAGGGGGAATGAGCAGTTCTTC. The genes are TRBV19 and TRBJ2-1; 9 bases match TRBD1. The germline gives CDR1 LNHDA, CDR2 SQIVND (reference sequence). The CDR3 totals 14 residues. The ends lost 8 bases at V and 7 bases at J; junction bases unmatched: 9.

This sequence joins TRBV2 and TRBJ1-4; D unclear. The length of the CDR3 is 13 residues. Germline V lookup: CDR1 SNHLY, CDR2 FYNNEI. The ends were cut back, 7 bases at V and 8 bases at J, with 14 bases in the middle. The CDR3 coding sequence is TGTGCCAGCATTCGGGGTTTAGGGGAAAAACTGTTTTTT. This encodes CASIRGLGEKLFF.

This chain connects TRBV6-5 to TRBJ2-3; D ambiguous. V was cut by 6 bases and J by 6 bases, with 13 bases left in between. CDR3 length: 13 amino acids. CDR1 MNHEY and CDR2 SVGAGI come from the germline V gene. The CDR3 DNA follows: TGTGCCAGCAGCCCGGTCTTCGGGGATACGCAGTATTTT. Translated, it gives CASSPVFGDTQYF.

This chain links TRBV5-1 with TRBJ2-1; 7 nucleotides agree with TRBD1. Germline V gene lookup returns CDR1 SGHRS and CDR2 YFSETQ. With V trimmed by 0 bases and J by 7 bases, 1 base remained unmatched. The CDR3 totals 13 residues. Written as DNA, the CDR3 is TGCGCCAGCAGCTTGGGACAGGGTAATGAGCAGTTCTTC. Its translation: CASSLGQGNEQFF.